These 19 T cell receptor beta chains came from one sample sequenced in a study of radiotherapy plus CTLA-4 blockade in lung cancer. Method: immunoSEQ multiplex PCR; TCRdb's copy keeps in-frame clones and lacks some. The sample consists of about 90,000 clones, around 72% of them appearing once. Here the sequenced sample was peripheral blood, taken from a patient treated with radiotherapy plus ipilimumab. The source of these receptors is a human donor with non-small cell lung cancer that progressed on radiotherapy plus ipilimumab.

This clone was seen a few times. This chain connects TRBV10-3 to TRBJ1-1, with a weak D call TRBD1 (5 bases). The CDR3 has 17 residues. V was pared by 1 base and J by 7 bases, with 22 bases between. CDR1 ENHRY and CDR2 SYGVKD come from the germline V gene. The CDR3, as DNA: TGTGCCATCAGTGAGTTGGATTTGTCGGGGCCAAAGATTGAAGCTTTCTTT. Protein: CAISELDLSGPKIEAFF.

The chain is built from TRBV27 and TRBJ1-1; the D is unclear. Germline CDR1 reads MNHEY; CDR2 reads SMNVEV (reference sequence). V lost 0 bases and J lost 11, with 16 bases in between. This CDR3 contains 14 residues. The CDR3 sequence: CASSLSSRAIGAFF. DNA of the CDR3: TGTGCCAGCAGTTTATCGTCCCGGGCAATCGGGGCTTTCTTT.

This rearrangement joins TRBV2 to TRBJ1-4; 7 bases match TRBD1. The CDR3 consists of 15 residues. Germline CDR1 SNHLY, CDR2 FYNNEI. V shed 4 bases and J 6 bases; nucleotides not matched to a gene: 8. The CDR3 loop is CASSAQQGMYEKLFF. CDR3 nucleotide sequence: TGTGCCAGCAGTGCCCAACAGGGGATGTATGAAAAACTGTTTTTT.

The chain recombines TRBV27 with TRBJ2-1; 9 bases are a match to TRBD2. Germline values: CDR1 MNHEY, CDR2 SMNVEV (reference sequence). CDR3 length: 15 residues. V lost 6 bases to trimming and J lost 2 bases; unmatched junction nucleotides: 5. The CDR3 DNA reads TGTGCCAGCAGGGGTAGCGGGGGAACCTACAATGAGCAGTTCTTC. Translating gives CASRGSGGTYNEQFF.

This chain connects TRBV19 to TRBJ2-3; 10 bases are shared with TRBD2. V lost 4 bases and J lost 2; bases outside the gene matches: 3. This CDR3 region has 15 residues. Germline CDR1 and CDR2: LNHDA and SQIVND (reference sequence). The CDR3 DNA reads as TGTGCCAGTAGTACACTAGCGGGACTCACAGATACGCAGTATTTT. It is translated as CASSTLAGLTDTQYF.

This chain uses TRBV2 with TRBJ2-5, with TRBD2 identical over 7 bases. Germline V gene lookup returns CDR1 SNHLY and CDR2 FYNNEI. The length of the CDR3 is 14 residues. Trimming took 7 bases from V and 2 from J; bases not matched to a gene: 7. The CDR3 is CASTPQGLQETQYF. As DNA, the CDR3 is TGTGCCAGCACCCCCCAGGGACTACAAGAGACCCAGTACTTC. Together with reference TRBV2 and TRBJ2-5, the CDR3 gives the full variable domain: EPEVTQTPSHQVTQMGQEVILRCVPISNHLYFYWYRQILGQKVEFLVSFYNNEISEKSEIFDDQFSVERPDGSNFTLKIRSTKLEDSAMYFCASTPQGLQETQYFGPGTRLLVL.

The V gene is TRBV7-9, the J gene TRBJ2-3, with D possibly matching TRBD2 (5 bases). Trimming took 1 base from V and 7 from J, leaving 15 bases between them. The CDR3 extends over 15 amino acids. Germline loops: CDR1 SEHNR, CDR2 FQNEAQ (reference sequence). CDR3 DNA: TGTGCCAGCAGCTTAGAGGGTGGGAGCAGCCATACGCAGTATTTT. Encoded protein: CASSLEGGSSHTQYF.

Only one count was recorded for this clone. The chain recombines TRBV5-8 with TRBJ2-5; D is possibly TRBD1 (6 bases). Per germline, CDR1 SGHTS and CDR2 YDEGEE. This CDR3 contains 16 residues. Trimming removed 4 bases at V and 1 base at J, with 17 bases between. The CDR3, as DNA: TGTGCCAGCAGCCCCCCGTGGGACACTGTCCAAGAGACCCAGTACTTC. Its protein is CASSPPWDTVQETQYF.

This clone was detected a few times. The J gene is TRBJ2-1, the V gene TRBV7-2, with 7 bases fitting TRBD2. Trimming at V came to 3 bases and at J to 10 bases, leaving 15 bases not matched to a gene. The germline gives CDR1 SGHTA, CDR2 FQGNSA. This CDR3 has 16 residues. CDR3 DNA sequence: TGTGCCAGCAGCTTGGGTAGCTCTAGCGGAAGGACGGAGCAGTTCTTC. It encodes CASSLGSSSGRTEQFF.

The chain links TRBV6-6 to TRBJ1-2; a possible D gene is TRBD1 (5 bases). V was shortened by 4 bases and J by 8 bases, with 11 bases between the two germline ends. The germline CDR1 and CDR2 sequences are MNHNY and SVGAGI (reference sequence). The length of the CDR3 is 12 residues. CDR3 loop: CASSSIGGGYTF. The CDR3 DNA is TGTGCCAGCAGTTCAATCGGGGGAGGCTACACCTTC.

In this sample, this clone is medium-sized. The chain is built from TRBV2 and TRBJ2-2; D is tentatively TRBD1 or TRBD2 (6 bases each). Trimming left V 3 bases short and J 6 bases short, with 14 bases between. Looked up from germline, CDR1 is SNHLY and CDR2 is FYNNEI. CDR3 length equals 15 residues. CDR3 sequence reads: CASSDRGARSGELFF. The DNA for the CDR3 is TGTGCCAGCAGTGATAGGGGGGCTAGATCCGGGGAGCTGTTTTTT.

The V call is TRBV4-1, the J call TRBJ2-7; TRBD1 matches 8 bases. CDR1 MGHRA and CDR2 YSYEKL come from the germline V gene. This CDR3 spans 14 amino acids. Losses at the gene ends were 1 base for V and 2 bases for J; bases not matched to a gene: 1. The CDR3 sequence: CASSQGDRTYEQYF. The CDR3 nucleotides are TGCGCCAGCAGCCAAGGGGACAGGACCTACGAGCAGTACTTC.

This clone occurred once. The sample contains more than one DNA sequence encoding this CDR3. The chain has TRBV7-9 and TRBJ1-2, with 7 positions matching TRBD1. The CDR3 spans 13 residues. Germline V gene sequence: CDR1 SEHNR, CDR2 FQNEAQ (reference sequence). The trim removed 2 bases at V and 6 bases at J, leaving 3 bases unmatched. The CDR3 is CASSLRGGDGYTF. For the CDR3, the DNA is TGTGCCAGCAGCTTACGAGGGGGCGATGGCTACACCTTC.

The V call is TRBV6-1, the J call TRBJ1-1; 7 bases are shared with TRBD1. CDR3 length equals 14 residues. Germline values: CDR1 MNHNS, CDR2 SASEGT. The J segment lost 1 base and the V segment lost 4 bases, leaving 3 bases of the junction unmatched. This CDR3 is CASSVRTGNTEAFF. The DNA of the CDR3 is TGTGCCAGCAGTGTACGGACAGGGAACACTGAAGCTTTCTTT.

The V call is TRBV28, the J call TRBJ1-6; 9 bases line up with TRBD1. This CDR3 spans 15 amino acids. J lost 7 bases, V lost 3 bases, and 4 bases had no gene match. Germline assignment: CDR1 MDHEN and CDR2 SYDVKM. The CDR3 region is CASSLGDRVNSPLHF. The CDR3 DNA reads TGTGCCAGCAGTTTGGGGGACAGGGTCAATTCACCCCTCCACTTT.

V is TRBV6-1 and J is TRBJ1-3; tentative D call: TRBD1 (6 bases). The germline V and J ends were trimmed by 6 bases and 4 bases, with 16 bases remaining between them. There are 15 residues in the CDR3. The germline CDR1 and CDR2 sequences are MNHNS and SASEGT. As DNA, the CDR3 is TGTGCCAGCAGGATCGACAGGAACTCCGGAAACACCATATATTTT. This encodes CASRIDRNSGNTIYF.

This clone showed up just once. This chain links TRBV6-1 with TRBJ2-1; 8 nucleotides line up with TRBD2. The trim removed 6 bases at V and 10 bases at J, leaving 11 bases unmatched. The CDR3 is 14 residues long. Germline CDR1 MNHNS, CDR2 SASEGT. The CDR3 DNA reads TGTGCCAGCAGCTCCCTCGGGAGGGCCGGGGAGCAGTTCTTC. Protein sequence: CASSSLGRAGEQFF.

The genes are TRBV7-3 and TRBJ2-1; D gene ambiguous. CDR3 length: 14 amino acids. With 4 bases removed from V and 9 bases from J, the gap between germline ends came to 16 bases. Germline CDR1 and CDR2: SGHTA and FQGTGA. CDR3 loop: CASSSRAQAPEQFF. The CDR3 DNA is TGTGCCAGCAGCTCAAGGGCCCAAGCCCCTGAGCAGTTCTTC.

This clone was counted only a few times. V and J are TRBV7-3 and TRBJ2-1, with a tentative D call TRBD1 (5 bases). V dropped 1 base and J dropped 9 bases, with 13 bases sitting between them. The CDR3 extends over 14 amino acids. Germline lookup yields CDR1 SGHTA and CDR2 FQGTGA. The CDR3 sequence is CASSLIGGRAEQFF. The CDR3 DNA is TGTGCCAGCAGCTTAATAGGTGGCAGGGCTGAGCAGTTCTTC. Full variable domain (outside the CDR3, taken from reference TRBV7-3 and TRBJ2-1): GAGVSQTPSNKVTEKGKYVELRCDPISGHTALYWYRQSLGQGPEFLIYFQGTGAADDSGLPNDRFFAVRPEGSVSTLKIQRTERGDSAVYLCASSLIGGRAEQFFGPGTRLTVL.